Listed here is a single TCR beta chain. Its antigen is not identified. In every patient, relapse followed autologous stem cell transplantation, while exposure to brentuximab vedotin differed. Using immunoSEQ multiplex PCR, the repertoire was profiled, and TCRdb retains in-frame clones only, with some absent. The repertoire holds 80,000 to 100,000 clones, with 81% as singletons. This CDR3 has 15 residues. V was shortened by 10 bases and J by 5 bases, with 22 bases between the two germline ends. This record belongs to a study of PD-1 blockade in classical Hodgkin lymphoma. Study context: Every 2 weeks, patients got 3 mg/kg intravenous nivolumab. Findings and limits, study-wide: Possibly reflecting disease activity or prior therapy, repertoire differences have causes that remain undefined. It was reported that newly diagnosed patients had less baseline TCR diversity than healthy donors. While CD8+ TCR diversity did not rise significantly by C4D1, CD4+ TCR diversity did.

This sample comprised peripheral blood mononuclear cells (PBMCs), obtained before the second cycle of nivolumab. The chain employs TRBV23-1 and TRBJ2-3; D is perhaps TRBD1 (6 bases). TRBV23-1 is annotated as an ORF whose role is uncertain. The clonotype originates from a human donor with classical Hodgkin lymphoma. The DNA of the CDR3 is TGCGCCAACACCCCCCTCCGGGACATAATAGATACGCAGTATTTT. Encoded protein: CANTPLRDIIDTQYF.